This TCR beta chain was sequenced during a study of cytomegalovirus exposure and HLA in healthy donors. Study-wide results and caveats: Most TCR sequences were seen very rarely across donors, but some public TCRs occurred in many. The study flagged fewer than 200 TCR beta chains as cytomegalovirus-associated. The finding came from a later analysis; first-cohort TCR clusters tended to co-occur in the approximately 120 validation repertoires.

As regards this clone: Its antigen remains unidentified.

The validation cohort, a group of over a hundred subjects, included the donors and was separate from the roughly 700-subject first cohort. The CDR3 contains 14 residues. V lost 0 bases, J lost 8 bases, and 4 bases stayed unmatched. The germline V gene encodes CDR1 LGHNT and CDR2 FRNRAP. Sequencing was performed with immunoSEQ multiplex PCR; in TCRdb, only in-frame clones are kept and a portion is missing. The table lists under 300,000 clones, just over 85% of them singletons. The rearrangement uses TRBV12-5 and TRBJ2-1; 7 bases align to TRBD2. The source of this sequence is a woman younger than 35 in good health and CMV-seronegative. The sequencing sample was made of PBMCs. CDR3 in amino acids: CASGLVGGKDEQFF. CDR3 bases: TGTGCTAGTGGTTTGGTGGGGGGGAAGGATGAGCAGTTCTTC. Variable domain in full (rest from reference TRBV12-5 and TRBJ2-1): DARVTQTPRHKVTEMGQEVTMRCQPILGHNTVFWYRQTMMQGLELLAYFRNRAPLDDSGMPKDRFSAEMPDATLATLKIQPSEPRDSAVYFCASGLVGGKDEQFFGPGTRLTVL.